A single sample gave rise to the 19 T cell receptor beta chains below, sequenced in a study of blood T cell repertoires in COVID-19 (dated by TCRdb to the early 2020s). Receptor libraries were prepared by the immunoSEQ multiplex PCR assay. Here the immuneACCESS table is served through TCRdb, limited to in-frame sequences with V and J called. Missing clones are a known gap in these copies; in checked studies unresolved V genes cover under half, and the rest lacks a known reason. Within this sample are around 300,000 clones, with 90% of them counted one time only. The ten biggest clones cover around 4.5% of the sample. Sequenced sample: PBMCs or T cells enriched from blood (not recorded which). These receptors were taken from a woman under 30 with acute COVID-19.

The chain links TRBV2 to TRBJ2-7, with 8 nucleotides matching TRBD2. The ends lost 2 bases at V and 7 bases at J; junction bases unmatched: 10. Germline V gene sequence: CDR1 SNHLY, CDR2 FYNNEI. The CDR3 covers 15 residues. Written as DNA, the CDR3 is TGTGCCAGCAGTGAACTTCCAGCGGGAGTTGGTGAGCAGTACTTC. Its protein is CASSELPAGVGEQYF.

This chain uses TRBV28 with TRBJ1-1; no reliable D call. The germline V gene encodes CDR1 MDHEN and CDR2 SYDVKM. Trimming removed 10 bases from V and 7 bases from J, with 16 bases in between. This CDR3 is 12 amino acids long. CDR3 loop: CATREQTDEAFF. As DNA, the CDR3 is TGTGCCACCAGAGAACAGACGGATGAAGCTTTCTTT.

The V gene is TRBV14, the J gene TRBJ2-1, with TRBD2 as a possible D gene (5 bases). Germline CDR1 and CDR2: SGHDN and FVKESK. The CDR3 has 15 amino acids. The V end was cut by 5 bases, the J end by 2 bases, with 13 bases between. CDR3 nucleotides: TGTGCCAGCAGCATGCGTGGGAGCACCTACAATGAGCAGTTCTTC. Amino acid sequence: CASSMRGSTYNEQFF.

V usage is TRBV3-1 (or the pseudogene TRBV3-2) and J usage is TRBJ2-7; 11 nucleotides line up with TRBD2. Trimming cost V 1 base and J 3 bases; bases outside gene matches: 11. CDR1 is LGHDT and CDR2 is YNNKEL in the germline V gene (reference sequence). CDR3 length: 18 amino acids. In DNA, the CDR3 is TGTGCCAGCAGCCAAGGGCGAAGACTAGCGGGAAGGTTCTACGAGCAGTACTTC. This translates into CASSQGRRLAGRFYEQYF.

The CDR3 region is CSVFSARGTYNEQFF. In DNA, the CDR3 is TGCAGCGTTTTTAGTGCCAGGGGTACCTACAATGAGCAGTTCTTC. The chain has TRBV29-1 and TRBJ2-1, with a tentative D call TRBD1 (6 bases). Looked up from germline, CDR1 is SQVTM and CDR2 is ANQGSEA. CDR3 length: 15 residues. Trimming took off 5 bases at V and 2 bases at J, with 16 bases between the two ends.

This clone was detected only a few times. The CDR3 reads CASRRASSTYNEQFF. In DNA, the CDR3 is TGTGCCAGTAGGCGGGCTTCCAGTACCTACAATGAGCAGTTCTTC. V is TRBV19 and J is TRBJ2-1; D might be TRBD2 (5 bases). Trimming removed 6 bases from V and 2 bases from J, with 14 bases in between. This CDR3 spans 15 amino acids. The germline V gene encodes CDR1 LNHDA and CDR2 SQIVND (reference sequence).

The rearrangement joins TRBV7-9 to TRBJ2-7; 7 bases are a match to TRBD1. CDR1 and CDR2 from the germline V gene are SEHNR and FQNEAQ (reference sequence). The CDR3 runs 14 residues. Trimming removed 5 bases from V and 4 bases from J; junction bases left unmatched: 8. CDR3 region: CASSVGRQGYEQYF. In DNA, the CDR3 is TGTGCCAGCAGCGTCGGAAGACAGGGTTACGAGCAGTACTTC.

The V gene is TRBV28, the J gene TRBJ2-1; TRBD2 agrees at 10 bases. Germline assignment: CDR1 MDHEN and CDR2 SYDVKM. The CDR3 runs to 15 residues. V gave up 8 bases and J gave up 6 bases; unmatched junction bases: 10. The CDR3 region has the DNA TGTGCCAGCCGGGGTAGCGGGGGGTGGAGCAATGAGCAGTTCTTC. This sequence encodes CASRGSGGWSNEQFF.

This rearrangement joins TRBV19 to TRBJ1-6; D remains unclear. The V gene lost 3 bases and the J gene lost 7 bases, with 10 bases spanning the gap. Germline CDR1 LNHDA, CDR2 SQIVND (reference sequence). CDR3 length equals 14 residues. Written as DNA, the CDR3 is TGTGCCAGTAGTATCGCCGAAGAGAATTCACCCCTCCACTTT. Its translation is CASSIAEENSPLHF. The variable domain in full, with the rest retrieved from reference TRBV19 and TRBJ1-6, is DGGITQSPKYLFRKEGQNVTLSCEQNLNHDAMYWYRQDPGQGLRLIYYSQIVNDFQKGDIAEGYSVSREKKESFPLTVTSAQKNPTAFYLCASSIAEENSPLHFGNGTRLTVT.

J is TRBJ1-4 and V is TRBV4-2; 7 nucleotides agree with TRBD1. Trimming took 6 bases from V and 4 from J; bases not matched to a gene: 8. The CDR3 is made up of 15 amino acids. Germline loops: CDR1 LGHNA, CDR2 YNFKEQ. The CDR3 nucleotides are TGTGCCAGCAGTGGTTCGACAGGGCATAATGAAAAACTGTTTTTT. This codes for CASSGSTGHNEKLFF.

V is TRBV28 and J is TRBJ1-3, with TRBD1 identical over 12 bases. This CDR3 has 18 residues. Germline V gene sequence: CDR1 MDHEN, CDR2 SYDVKM. The V and J ends lost 5 bases and 3 bases, in that order; junction bases with no gene match: 11. In DNA, the CDR3 is TGTGCCAGCAGTCTATATCCGGGACAGGGGGCTTTTGGAAACACCATATATTTT. This translates into CASSLYPGQGAFGNTIYF.

CDR3 sequence: CASSPNPHFDQPQHF. The DNA of the CDR3 is TGTGCCAGCAGTCCCAACCCCCACTTCGATCAGCCCCAGCATTTT. This chain connects TRBV6-5 to TRBJ1-5, with no clear D. This CDR3 comprises 15 residues. V was clipped by 5 bases and J by 5 bases, with 16 bases between them. Germline values: CDR1 MNHEY, CDR2 SVGAGI.

The chain links TRBV7-2 to TRBJ2-7; 8 bases map to TRBD2. The V gene end was trimmed by 7 bases and the J gene end by 1 base; junction bases not matched to a gene: 6. Germline V gene data show CDR1 as SGHTA and CDR2 as FQGNSA. The CDR3 is made up of 14 amino acids. The CDR3 here is CASTGRGGSYEQYF. The CDR3 nucleotides are TGTGCCAGCACTGGTCGGGGGGGGTCCTACGAGCAGTACTTC.

CDR3 residues: CAISENRDNEQFF. Here the CDR3 DNA reads TGTGCCATCAGTGAAAACAGGGACAATGAGCAGTTCTTC. V and J are TRBV10-3 and TRBJ2-1, with a tentative D call TRBD1 (6 bases). The germline V and J ends were trimmed by 3 bases and 5 bases, with 8 bases remaining between them. Per germline, CDR1 ENHRY and CDR2 SYGVKD. The CDR3 has 13 amino acids.

This clone was recorded once. This rearrangement joins TRBV28 to TRBJ2-7; 7 nucleotides line up with TRBD1. Per germline, CDR1 MDHEN and CDR2 SYDVKM. This CDR3 is 14 amino acids long. V shed 8 bases and J 0 bases; nucleotides not matched to a gene: 7. The CDR3 DNA is TGTGCCAGCGGGGACAGATCTTTCTCCTACGAGCAGTACTTC. This translates into CASGDRSFSYEQYF.

This chain uses TRBV5-6 with TRBJ2-1; D unclear. V was shortened by 4 bases and J by 3 bases, with 11 bases between the two germline ends. CDR3 length: 14 amino acids. Germline values: CDR1 SGHDT, CDR2 YYEEEE. The CDR3 protein is CASSLAAYYNEQFF. The CDR3 DNA reads TGTGCCAGCAGCCTCGCGGCTTACTACAATGAGCAGTTCTTC.

This rearrangement joins TRBV5-6 to TRBJ1-2; 10 bases align to TRBD1. The CDR3 sequence is 15 residues long. Unmatched junction bases numbered 4, after V lost 3 bases and J lost 2 bases. Per germline, CDR1 SGHDT and CDR2 YYEEEE. The CDR3 DNA reads TGTGCCAGCAGCTCGCCGGACAGGGGGAACTATGGCTACACCTTC. Amino acid sequence: CASSSPDRGNYGYTF.

The rearrangement joins TRBV7-9 to TRBJ2-1; D ambiguous. The germline V gene has CDR1 SEHNR and CDR2 FQNEAQ (reference sequence). Trimming stripped 0 bases from V and 10 bases from J, with 10 bases between. The CDR3 is 13 residues long. This CDR3 reads CASSLARMREQFF. The CDR3 DNA reads as TGTGCCAGCAGCTTAGCGCGGATGAGGGAGCAGTTCTTC.

On this clone itself: Other DNA variants within this sample encode the same CDR3. This sequence joins TRBV27 and TRBJ2-1; 11 bases match TRBD2. The V and J ends lost 5 bases and 3 bases, in that order; junction bases with no gene match: 3. CDR3 length: 15 amino acids. From germline, CDR1 is MNHEY and CDR2 SMNVEV (reference sequence). The CDR3 nucleotides are TGTGCCAGCAGTCCCGGGACTAGCGGCTACAATGAGCAGTTCTTC. Translating gives CASSPGTSGYNEQFF.